This T cell receptor beta chain came from a study of blood T cell repertoires in COVID-19. Study-wide background: The United States, Italy and Spain were the sources of the acute and convalescent COVID-19 samples. Sources were T cells, B-cell-depleted T cells, or PBMCs; the material itself was cDNA or gDNA.

The CDR3 spans 17 residues. Germline loops: CDR1 LGHDT, CDR2 YNNKEL (reference sequence). The V end was cut by 4 bases, the J end by 8 bases, with 24 bases between. In the source study's methods: Amplification with reference gene primers provided the estimates of nucleated cell counts. Method: immunoSEQ multiplex PCR; TCRdb's copy keeps in-frame clones and lacks some. V and J calls and clone size are copied from that table; D and trimming were computed from the DNA. The sample consists of 200,000 or so clones, about 85% of them appearing once. Seattle-derived patients entered the study during active infection and were followed longitudinally.

This TCR was recovered from a person aged 70 to 85 with COVID-19, enrolled during active disease. Sequenced sample: peripheral blood. The V gene is TRBV3-1 (or the pseudogene TRBV3-2), the J gene TRBJ1-5, with D possibly matching TRBD1 (5 bases). This chain's CDR3 is CASSRTGRGAGREPQHF. As DNA, the CDR3 is TGTGCCAGCAGCCGGACGGGGCGGGGCGCGGGTAGAGAGCCCCAGCATTTT.